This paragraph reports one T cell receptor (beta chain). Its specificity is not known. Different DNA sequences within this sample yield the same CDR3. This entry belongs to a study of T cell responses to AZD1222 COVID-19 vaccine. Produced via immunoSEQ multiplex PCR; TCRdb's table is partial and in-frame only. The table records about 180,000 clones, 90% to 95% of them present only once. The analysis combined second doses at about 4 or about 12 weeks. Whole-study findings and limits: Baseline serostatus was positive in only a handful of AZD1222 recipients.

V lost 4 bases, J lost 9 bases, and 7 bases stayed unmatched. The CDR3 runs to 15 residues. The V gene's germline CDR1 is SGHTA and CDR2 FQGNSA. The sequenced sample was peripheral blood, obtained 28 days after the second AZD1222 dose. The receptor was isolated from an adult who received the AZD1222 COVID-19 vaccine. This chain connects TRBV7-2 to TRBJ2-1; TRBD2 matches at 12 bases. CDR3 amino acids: CASSSSSGGAGEQFF. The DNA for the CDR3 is TGTGCCAGCAGCTCGTCTAGCGGGGGGGCGGGTGAGCAGTTCTTC.